Below, 30 T cell receptor beta chains from the same sample are listed, as sequenced in a study of blood T cells in healthy people across ages. A J-beta primer mix and a sample-barcoded 5' primer were used in a second PCR of roughly 6 to 12 cycles. TCRdb reprocessed the 5' RACE reads with MiXCR, giving one entry per CDR3 protein. Here the sample spans approximately 800,000 distinct CDR3 sequences, roughly 60% being singletons. Source material: blood. Source of these receptors: a man aged 30 to 39 in good health.

In this sample, this clonotype turned up once. The V and J genes are TRBV20-1 and TRBJ2-1, with TRBD2 identical over 8 bases. The CDR3 sequence is 13 residues long. Germline CDR1 is DFQATT and CDR2 is SNEGSKA (reference sequence). V was clipped by 5 bases and J by 12 bases; unmatched bases: 12. In DNA form, the CDR3 reads TGCAGTGCTCCCCACGGAGCCACTAGCGGGCAGTTCTTC. Protein sequence: CSAPHGATSGQFF.

The chain recombines TRBV3-1 with TRBJ2-4, with no clear D. The end of the DNA fits TRBJ2-7 better, so the J call may be wrong. Germline CDR1 reads LGHDT; CDR2 reads YNNKEL (reference sequence). There are 15 residues in the CDR3. As DNA, the CDR3 is TGTGCCAGCAGCCCGTCCCCCGCTTCGGGCTACGAGCAGTACTTC. Translated, it gives CASSPSPASGYEQYF.

The rearrangement links TRBV20-1 to TRBJ2-4; the match to TRBD2 covers 9 bases. The better agreement between TRBJ2-7 and the DNA end casts doubt on the J call. The CDR3 is 15 amino acids. Germline V gene data show CDR1 as DFQATT and CDR2 as SNEGSKA (reference sequence). The CDR3 loop reads CSARPPSGGTYEQYF. The CDR3 nucleotides are TGCAGTGCTAGGCCCCCCAGCGGGGGGACCTACGAGCAGTACTTC.

The chain employs TRBV9 and TRBJ1-2, with no clear D. This CDR3 spans 16 amino acids. Looked up from germline, CDR1 is SGDLS and CDR2 is YYNGEE. Trimming left V 0 bases short and J 1 base short, with 13 bases between. CDR3 protein: CASSVAGEFLNYGYTF. In DNA, the CDR3 is TGTGCCAGCAGCGTAGCTGGGGAATTTCTTAACTATGGCTACACCTTC.

Ten or more counts support this clonotype. The chain carries TRBV7-2 and TRBJ2-3; D is undetermined. The CDR3 extends over 13 amino acids. Trimming shortened V by 4 bases and J by 5 bases, and 10 bases separated the two germline ends. CDR1 is SGHTA, CDR2 FQGNSA, per germline. This CDR3 reads CASSSRVGDTQYF. DNA of the CDR3: TGTGCCAGCAGCTCCCGCGTAGGAGATACGCAGTATTTT. Drawing the rest from reference TRBV7-2 and TRBJ2-3, the complete variable domain is GAGVSQSPSNKVTEKGKDVELRCDPISGHTALYWYRQSLGQGLEFLIYFQGNSAPDKSGLPSDRFSAERTGGSVSTLTIQRTQQEDSAVYLCASSSRVGDTQYFGPGTRLTVL.

In nucleotides, the CDR3 is TGTGCCAGCAGCGTAGGACCTCTCCCAGAGACCCAGTACTTC. Its protein product is CASSVGPLPETQYF. V usage is TRBV7-2 and J usage is TRBJ2-7, with D unresolved. The DNA end favors TRBJ2-5, so the J call may be wrong. Germline V lookup: CDR1 SGHTA, CDR2 FQGNSA. The CDR3 has 14 residues.

The rearrangement joins TRBV7-2 to TRBJ2-1; 8 positions agree with TRBD2. The ends lost 8 bases at V and 7 bases at J; junction bases unmatched: 7. This CDR3 region has 13 residues. Germline loops: CDR1 SGHTA, CDR2 FQGNSA. CDR3 residues: CASGAGGGNEQFF. The CDR3 DNA sequence: TGTGCCAGCGGCGCCGGGGGGGGGAATGAGCAGTTCTTC.

The chain links TRBV6-2 or TRBV6-3 to TRBJ1-2; D is uncertain. V lost 7 bases and J lost 4, with 16 bases in between. This CDR3 contains 14 residues. Germline assignment: CDR1 MNHEY and CDR2 SVGEGT. DNA of the CDR3: TGTGCCAGCACCACAGACCTTGCGTTCTATGGCTACACCTTC. This translates into CASTTDLAFYGYTF.

The J gene is TRBJ1-6, the V gene TRBV5-1; D not resolved. V lost 1 base, J lost 6 bases, and 8 bases lay in between. Germline values: CDR1 SGHRS, CDR2 YFSETQ. CDR3 length equals 14 residues. CDR3 amino acids: CASSLRMGNSPLHF. The CDR3 region has the DNA TGCGCCAGCAGCTTGAGGATGGGTAATTCACCCCTCCACTTT.

This clonotype was detected many times. The J gene is TRBJ2-7, the V gene TRBV10-3; D is unclear. CDR1 and CDR2 from the germline V gene are ENHRY and SYGVKD. The CDR3 runs 16 residues. V lost 2 bases to trimming and J lost 5 bases, with 19 bases between them. CDR3 sequence: CAISEMPGSGLDEQYF. The CDR3 DNA follows: TGTGCCATCAGTGAGATGCCCGGCTCCGGGTTAGACGAGCAGTACTTC.

This clonotype has a handful of counts. The chain couples TRBV29-1 to TRBJ2-5; 13 bases map to TRBD2. Germline CDR1 SQVTM, CDR2 ANQGSEA. Trimming took 6 bases from V and 11 from J; bases not matched to a gene: 12. This CDR3 has 14 amino acids. CDR3 DNA sequence: TGCAGCGTCCGGACTAGCGGGAGTTTAATGGAGCAGTACTTC. This gives the protein CSVRTSGSLMEQYF.

There are a few counts of this clonotype. The chain combines TRBV27 with TRBJ1-6; the match to TRBD1 covers 9 bases. V dropped 8 bases and J dropped 10; count of bases not matched to a gene: 3. The CDR3 is 12 residues long. Germline V gene sequence: CDR1 MNHEY, CDR2 SMNVEV (reference sequence). CDR3: CASQTGGSPLHF. CDR3 sequence (DNA): TGTGCCAGCCAAACAGGGGGCTCACCCCTCCACTTT.

The chain combines TRBV3-1 with TRBJ2-3; the D is unclear. Per the germline V gene, CDR1 is LGHDT and CDR2 is YNNKEL (reference sequence). This CDR3 spans 14 amino acids. V shed 2 bases and J shed 6 bases, with 12 bases lying between them. The CDR3: CASSQYSRGDTQYF. In DNA form, the CDR3 reads TGTGCCAGCAGCCAATACTCTCGTGGGGATACGCAGTATTTT.

J is TRBJ2-3 and V is TRBV29-1; 8 bases agree with TRBD2. The CDR3 extends over 15 amino acids. V lost 3 bases and J lost 1; bases outside the gene matches: 6. CDR1 and CDR2 from the germline V gene are SQVTM and ANQGSEA. The CDR3 loop is CSVEGREARTDTQYF. The CDR3 DNA is TGCAGCGTTGAGGGGCGGGAGGCCCGCACAGATACGCAGTATTTT.

The V and J genes are TRBV7-2 and TRBJ2-3; 7 bases align to TRBD2. There are 15 residues in the CDR3. The V gene end was trimmed by 5 bases and the J gene end by 2 bases; junction bases not matched to a gene: 7. Germline lookup yields CDR1 SGHTA and CDR2 FQGNSA. The CDR3 DNA is TGTGCCAGCAGCCCCGGGGGAGGGTACACAGATACGCAGTATTTT. As protein: CASSPGGGYTDTQYF.

In DNA form, the CDR3 reads TGTGCCAGCACTGCGGACCGGTTTGCCGATGGCTACACCTTC. Translating gives CASTADRFADGYTF. J is TRBJ1-2 and V is TRBV2; D unresolved. This CDR3 has 14 residues. V lost 7 bases and J 6 bases, leaving 18 bases between the germline ends. From germline, CDR1 is SNHLY and CDR2 FYNNEI.

The J gene is TRBJ2-7, the V gene TRBV12-3 or TRBV12-4; 11 bases line up with TRBD2. With the DNA end fitting TRBJ2-5 better, the J assignment may be wrong. There are 16 residues in the CDR3. In DNA form, the CDR3 reads TGTGCCAGCAGTTTAGGTAGCGGGGGGGGCGCAGAGACCCAGTACTTC. It encodes CASSLGSGGGAETQYF.

J is TRBJ2-3 and V is TRBV28; D not resolved. The germline V and J ends were trimmed by 3 bases and 0 bases, with 10 bases remaining between them. The germline V gene encodes CDR1 MDHEN and CDR2 SYDVKM. This CDR3 contains 15 residues. This CDR3 is CASSFSAASTDTQYF. The CDR3 nucleotides are TGTGCCAGCAGTTTTTCGGCGGCTAGCACAGATACGCAGTATTTT.

This chain connects TRBV3-1 to TRBJ1-4; D might be TRBD1 (5 bases). The CDR3 totals 14 residues. Trimming shortened V by 6 bases and J by 4 bases, and 12 bases separated the two germline ends. Germline V lookup: CDR1 LGHDT, CDR2 YNNKEL (reference sequence). The CDR3 here is CASSAGTLNEKLFF. Written as DNA, the CDR3 is TGTGCCAGCAGTGCGGGGACCCTTAATGAAAAACTGTTTTTT.

The chain is built from TRBV7-2 and TRBJ2-5; D is unclear. Matching the DNA end better, TRBJ2-7 makes the J call doubtful. Germline loops: CDR1 SGHTA, CDR2 FQGNSA. The CDR3 extends over 13 amino acids. The CDR3 sequence is CASSWSSGGEQYF. The CDR3 DNA is TGTGCCAGCAGCTGGAGCAGTGGCGGCGAGCAGTACTTC.

The chain recombines TRBV12-3 or TRBV12-4 with TRBJ2-5; no reliable D call. The CDR3 consists of 13 residues. Trimming removed 8 bases from V and 2 bases from J, with 12 bases in between. Here the CDR3 reads CASCRGRQETQYF. CDR3 bases: TGTGCCAGCTGTCGCGGCAGACAAGAGACCCAGTACTTC.

The chain combines TRBV5-1 with TRBJ1-6; D gene uncertain. Trimming took off 0 bases at V and 9 bases at J, with 13 bases between the two ends. CDR3 length: 15 residues. Germline CDR1 SGHRS, CDR2 YFSETQ. As DNA, the CDR3 is TGCGCCAGCAGCTTGGATGGGGTTGTCGGTTCACCCCTCCACTTT. Its translation: CASSLDGVVGSPLHF.

This clonotype was observed a few times. The V and J genes are TRBV12-3 or TRBV12-4 and TRBJ2-5; 8 bases are a match to TRBD2. CDR3 size: 17 residues. V was pared by 6 bases and J by 3 bases, with 15 bases of the junction left unmatched. The CDR3: CASRKQTGLAEKETQYF. The CDR3 coding sequence is TGTGCCAGCAGAAAACAAACCGGACTAGCAGAGAAAGAGACCCAGTACTTC.

This clonotype appeared a few times. The chain has TRBV2 and TRBJ2-5, with D unresolved. This CDR3 spans 11 amino acids. The V and J ends lost 4 bases and 6 bases respectively, with 6 bases between them. Looked up from germline, CDR1 is SNHLY and CDR2 is FYNNEI. CDR3 DNA: TGTGCCAGCAGTGCGGTAAAGACCCAGTACTTC. This codes for CASSAVKTQYF. Variable domain in full (rest from reference TRBV2 and TRBJ2-5): EPEVTQTPSHQVTQMGQEVILRCVPISNHLYFYWYRQILGQKVEFLVSFYNNEISEKSEIFDDQFSVERPDGSNFTLKIRSTKLEDSAMYFCASSAVKTQYFGPGTRLLVL.

This sequence joins TRBV7-2 and TRBJ2-1, with 7 nucleotides matching TRBD2. The length of the CDR3 is 17 residues. Per germline, CDR1 SGHTA and CDR2 FQGNSA. V lost 1 base to trimming and J lost 8 bases; unmatched junction nucleotides: 14. The CDR3 bases are TGTGCCAGCAGCTTAGATAGCGGGCGACACCTCGGGGATGAGCAGTTCTTC. It encodes CASSLDSGRHLGDEQFF.

The sample holds a few counts of this clonotype. This sequence joins TRBV6-6 and TRBJ1-4, with D unclear. Germline loops: CDR1 MNHNY, CDR2 SVGAGI (reference sequence). The V gene lost 5 bases and the J gene lost 5 bases, with 15 bases spanning the gap. The CDR3 covers 15 residues. This CDR3 is CASSAPTAENEKLFF. The CDR3 DNA reads TGTGCCAGCAGTGCCCCCACGGCGGAAAATGAAAAACTGTTTTTT.

Many counts were recorded for this clonotype. The rearrangement links TRBV11-2 to TRBJ2-1; D is ambiguous. CDR3 length equals 15 residues. The germline CDR1 and CDR2 sequences are SGHAT and FQNNGV. V lost 5 bases to trimming and J lost 0 bases, with 11 bases between them. The CDR3 nucleotides are TGTGCCAGCAGCCAAACCCTGAGCTCCTACAATGAGCAGTTCTTC. Protein sequence: CASSQTLSSYNEQFF.

CDR3 DNA sequence: TGTGCCAGCAGTTACATCCTGACAGTACAAAAGAACACTGAAGCTTTCTTT. Protein product: CASSYILTVQKNTEAFF. The chain couples TRBV6-6 to TRBJ1-1, with D tentatively TRBD1 (5 bases). CDR3 size: 17 residues. Deletions cut 2 bases from V and 1 base from J, with 17 bases between. Germline CDR1 is MNHNY and CDR2 is SVGAGI (reference sequence).

This clonotype was seen just once. V and J are TRBV12-3 or TRBV12-4 and TRBJ2-1; 9 positions match TRBD2. This CDR3 region has 16 residues. Trimming at V came to 3 bases and at J to 9 bases, leaving 12 bases not matched to a gene. CDR3 protein: CASSFVAAGGLGEQFF. CDR3 in DNA: TGTGCCAGCAGTTTTGTAGCAGCGGGGGGCCTGGGTGAGCAGTTCTTC.

The chain uses TRBV28 and TRBJ1-5; 10 nucleotides match TRBD1. CDR1 and CDR2 (germline): MDHEN, SYDVKM. V trimming: 7 bases; J trimming: 9 bases; junction bases outside the gene matches: 12. The CDR3 is made up of 15 amino acids. CDR3 residues: CASIKTGGLSPPQHF. The DNA of the CDR3 is TGTGCCAGCATCAAGACAGGGGGCCTTTCGCCGCCCCAGCATTTT.